These 7 T cell receptor beta chains came from one sample sequenced in a study of T cell changes during pregnancy in multiple sclerosis. Assay used: immunoSEQ multiplex PCR; TCRdb lists only in-frame clones, some missing. The repertoire holds about 73,000 clones, with around 92% as singletons. The sequencing here drew on peripheral blood, taken in the third trimester of pregnancy. These receptors were collected from a female donor in good health, enrolled as a control in a pregnancy study.

The chain is built from TRBV15 and TRBJ2-5, with 10 bases aligning to TRBD2. Germline values: CDR1 LNHNV, CDR2 YYDKDF (reference sequence). The CDR3 has 15 amino acids. The V segment lost 5 bases and the J segment 3 bases; nucleotides outside the gene matches: 6. The CDR3 DNA sequence: TGTGCCACCAGCTTGCTAGCGGGGGAGAAAGAGACCCAGTACTTC. Amino acid sequence: CATSLLAGEKETQYF.

The chain links TRBV7-2 to TRBJ2-3; D may be TRBD1 (6 bases). Germline V lookup: CDR1 SGHTA, CDR2 FQGNSA. This CDR3 comprises 16 residues. Trimming stripped 2 bases from V and 0 bases from J, with 12 bases between. The CDR3 nucleotides read TGTGCCAGCAGCTTACGGAGGACAGCGAGCACAGATACGCAGTATTTT. Amino acid sequence: CASSLRRTASTDTQYF.

This clone was counted once. J is TRBJ2-5 and V is TRBV2, with unresolved D. With 7 bases removed from V and 3 bases from J, the gap between germline ends came to 3 bases. This CDR3 has 10 residues. Germline V CDR1 and CDR2: SNHLY, FYNNEI. The CDR3 region has the DNA TGTGCCAGCACTAAAGAGACCCAGTACTTC. It is translated as CASTKETQYF.

V is TRBV19 and J is TRBJ1-1; 7 bases map to TRBD1. After removal of 7 bases from V and 2 bases from J, the junction contained 7 bases not matched to a gene. Per germline, CDR1 LNHDA and CDR2 SQIVND (reference sequence). This CDR3 comprises 14 residues. The CDR3 protein is CASIPGGENTEAFF. In nucleotides, the CDR3 is TGTGCCAGTATCCCAGGGGGAGAAAACACTGAAGCTTTCTTT. Complete variable domain (other parts from reference TRBV19 and TRBJ1-1): DGGITQSPKYLFRKEGQNVTLSCEQNLNHDAMYWYRQDPGQGLRLIYYSQIVNDFQKGDIAEGYSVSREKKESFPLTVTSAQKNPTAFYLCASIPGGENTEAFFGQGTRLTVV.

This sequence joins TRBV5-1 and TRBJ2-1; 14 bases agree with TRBD2. CDR1 is SGHRS, CDR2 YFSETQ, per germline. The CDR3 sequence is 18 residues long. Trimming took 3 bases from V and 0 from J; bases not matched to a gene: 5. The CDR3 DNA is TGCGCCAGCAGCTCCGGACTAGCGGGGGGTCCCTCCTACAATGAGCAGTTCTTC. Protein product: CASSSGLAGGPSYNEQFF.

This CDR3 is CASSADNEQYF. In nucleotides, the CDR3 is TGTGCCAGCAGCGCCGACAACGAGCAGTACTTC. The chain employs TRBV7-9 and TRBJ2-7; no clear D. Trimming stripped 5 bases from V and 5 bases from J, with 7 bases between. This CDR3 is 11 amino acids long. Germline CDR1 reads SEHNR; CDR2 reads FQNEAQ (reference sequence).

This rearrangement joins TRBV6-6 to TRBJ1-2, with no clear D. The V end was cut by 2 bases, the J end by 6 bases, with 4 bases between. The germline V gene encodes CDR1 MNHNY and CDR2 SVGAGI (reference sequence). This CDR3 has 11 amino acids. The DNA for the CDR3 is TGTGCCAGCAGTTACCAGGATGGCTACACCTTC. Its protein product is CASSYQDGYTF.